Listed here are 8 T cell receptor beta chains from one sample, sequenced in a study of blood T cell repertoires in COVID-19 (dated by TCRdb to about 2020). Library creation used the immunoSEQ multiplex PCR assay. TCRdb re-hosts the immuneACCESS table, in-frame sequences only. Its copies lack some clones; in the studies checked, an unresolved V gene accounts for under half of them, and the cause for the rest is not known. The sample profile shows roughly 440,000 clones; about 87% of them were found once. Jointly, the top ten make up approximately 12% of the sample. Sequenced input: peripheral blood. Receptors were obtained from a woman aged 50 to 65 with COVID-19, enrolled during active disease.

The J gene is TRBJ2-7, the V gene TRBV7-2, with 13 bases matching TRBD2. The V segment lost 5 bases and the J segment 7 bases; nucleotides outside the gene matches: 8. The germline gives CDR1 SGHTA, CDR2 FQGNSA. The CDR3 has 15 amino acids. CDR3: CASSPTSGGSWEQYF. CDR3 DNA: TGTGCCAGCAGCCCGACTAGCGGGGGGTCCTGGGAGCAGTACTTC.

A single count supports this clone. The chain joins TRBV27 to TRBJ1-1, with 9 positions matching TRBD1. Germline V CDR1 and CDR2: MNHEY, SMNVEV (reference sequence). V lost 4 bases and J lost 0; bases outside the gene matches: 3. The CDR3 totals 15 residues. The CDR3 nucleotides are TGTGCCAGCAGTTCCGGACAGGGGTTGAACACTGAAGCTTTCTTT. Translation gives CASSSGQGLNTEAFF.

The chain employs TRBV19 and TRBJ2-5; 11 bases match TRBD2. Trimming removed 3 bases from V and 5 bases from J; junction bases left unmatched: 11. CDR1 and CDR2 (germline): LNHDA, SQIVND (reference sequence). The CDR3 is 17 amino acids. CDR3 region: CASSIMKDPSGGETQYF. The CDR3, as DNA: TGTGCCAGTAGTATTATGAAGGATCCTAGCGGGGGGGAGACCCAGTACTTC.

This chain links TRBV4-1 with TRBJ1-6, with D possibly matching TRBD1 (6 bases). The germline V gene has CDR1 MGHRA and CDR2 YSYEKL. There are 14 residues in the CDR3. V was trimmed by 1 base and J by 7 bases, leaving 8 bases between them. CDR3 in DNA: TGCGCCAGCAGCCAAGTGGGGGCGAATTCACCCCTCCACTTT. The encoded protein is CASSQVGANSPLHF.

V is TRBV6-5 and J is TRBJ2-7; 7 bases agree with TRBD1. The germline V gene encodes CDR1 MNHEY and CDR2 SVGAGI. Trimming at V came to 6 bases and at J to 4 bases, leaving 6 bases not matched to a gene. The CDR3 totals 13 residues. CDR3 residues: CASRLRQGYEQYF. As DNA, the CDR3 is TGTGCCAGCAGGCTTAGACAGGGATACGAGCAGTACTTC.

The J gene is TRBJ1-2, the V gene TRBV7-9; 8 positions agree with TRBD1. The germline CDR1 and CDR2 sequences are SEHNR and FQNEAQ (reference sequence). V shed 5 bases and J 6 bases; nucleotides not matched to a gene: 14. This CDR3 is built from 16 residues. The CDR3, as DNA: TGTGCCAGCAGCCCCCAAAGACAGACAGGGGAGGATGGCTACACCTTC. Protein sequence: CASSPQRQTGEDGYTF.

V usage is TRBV6-2 or TRBV6-3 and J usage is TRBJ2-2; TRBD2 is a possible D gene (6 bases). The CDR3 is 16 amino acids. V was pared by 0 bases and J by 1 base, with 9 bases between. The V gene's germline CDR1 is MNHEY and CDR2 SVGEGT. The CDR3 DNA sequence: TGTGCCAGCAGTTACTCGGCGGGACTGAACACCGGGGAGCTGTTTTTT. This sequence encodes CASSYSAGLNTGELFF.

The rearrangement joins TRBV5-1 to TRBJ2-7, with TRBD1 matching over 11 bases. The germline V gene has CDR1 SGHRS and CDR2 YFSETQ. This CDR3 contains 17 residues. V lost 5 bases and J lost 4; bases outside the gene matches: 14. The CDR3 bases are TGCGCCAGCAGACTAGCCCGGACAGGGGGCAAATTATACGAGCAGTACTTC. Translated, it gives CASRLARTGGKLYEQYF.